This TCR beta chain was obtained from a study of blood T cell repertoires in COVID-19. Looking at the study overall: Specimens from acute and convalescent COVID-19 originated in the United States, Italy and Spain. Sources were T cells, B-cell-depleted T cells, or PBMCs; the material itself was cDNA or gDNA.

Per the germline V gene, CDR1 is MNHEY and CDR2 is SMNVEV (reference sequence). This CDR3 is 16 amino acids long. The V gene lost 3 bases and the J gene lost 4 bases, with 18 bases spanning the gap. Original processing notes: Reference gene primer amplification gave estimated nucleated cell counts. The table came from immunoSEQ multiplex PCR; TCRdb's copy has only in-frame clones and leaves some out. That table is the source of V, J and clone size, and D and trimming were worked out from the DNA. In the table there are some 110,000 clones, roughly 85% of which are singletons. The sequenced sample consisted of peripheral blood. The chain links TRBV27 to TRBJ1-2, with D possibly matching TRBD1 (5 bases). The TCR was taken from a man aged 30 to 39 with acute or convalescent COVID-19. The CDR3, as DNA: TGTGCCAGCAGTTTGGTGGGAATTGGGGGGGTCTATGGCTACACCTTC. The encoded protein is CASSLVGIGGVYGYTF.